This TCR beta chain was recovered during a study of T cell responses to AZD1222 COVID-19 vaccine (dated by TCRdb to about 2021). For the study in its entirety: AZD1222 recipients whose second dose came at about 4 weeks and those whose second dose came at about 12 weeks were combined into one group, since spike-specific TCR depth and breadth did not differ between the two schedules. A total of about 230 trial participants underwent TCR sequencing, of whom some 210 received two doses of AZD1222 and roughly 25 received two doses of the MenACWY control vaccine. Trial participants were enrolled by age into subgroups of 18-55, 56-69 and 70-plus years, and around 140, 26 and 57 TCR-sequenced participants, respectively, were included in these subgroups.

Of note for this clone: The target of this receptor is not known. Base qualities are not at hand, and no much larger clone is one base apart.

The sample's time point label, in plain terms: baseline before first vaccination. Vaccinee samples came from UK trials COV001 and COV002, including a single-blind randomized controlled phase 2/3 trial of AZD1222 (ChAdOx1 nCoV-19) in healthy adults. For TCRbeta chain sequencing, PBMC samples from trial participants were taken at day 0 and at day 28 after the second dose. Results and caveats for the whole study, not just this receptor: Vaccine-associated CD4 TCRs spanned the whole spike protein, with dominant responses in regions 160-218 and 743-854. After two AZD1222 doses, both the breadth and the depth of spike-specific TCRs were significantly higher than at day 0 and than in MenACWY recipients. Because no samples from the day 14 peak response were available, repertoires could be characterized only after the peak T cell response. Only a handful of AZD1222 recipients were SARS-CoV-2 seropositive at baseline, limiting conclusions about previously exposed vaccinees. Most participants were white British and females outnumbered males, and the authors suggested that clonal diversity may have been underestimated. In the small 56-69-year group, the increase in depth fell short of significance, most likely because of low power. Nearly half of unique spike-specific TCRs reportedly recognized epitopes outside regions mutated in the B.1.351 and B.1.1.7 variants.

The CDR3 regions of human TCRbeta chains were analyzed by immunosequencing. In the original analysis: Repertoire TCRs were matched against a reference library of SARS-CoV-2-specific TCRs generated with the MIRA antigen-specificity platform. Breadth was defined as the fraction of unique TCRs that were SARS-CoV-2-associated. Depth was defined as the fraction of total T cells that were SARS-CoV-2-associated. Each spike-specific TCR was assigned to its reactive spike region and to a CD4 or CD8 class using the MIRA data. Log10-transformed breadth and depth values were compared by one-way ANOVA with Sidak's multiple comparisons tests. The immuneACCESS repertoire file appears here via TCRdb, limited to in-frame rearrangements. These files lack a portion of the clones; in checked studies, under half of the deficit traces to unresolved V genes, and the cause of the others is not known. The V and J calls and clone size were taken over from that table, and D and trimming were inferred from the DNA. The sample table shows roughly 150,000 clones, and 88% are seen once. Clones ranked in the top ten supply approximately 2.3% of the sample.

The sample here was peripheral blood, taken on day 0 of AZD1222 vaccination. The origin of this receptor is an adult in good health.

The CDR3 protein: CASTRTASYQETQYF. Read as DNA, the sequence is TGTGCCAGCACCAGGACAGCTTCGTACCAAGAGACCCAGTACTTC. The chain is assembled from TRBV27 and TRBJ2-5; matching of 6 bases hints at TRBD1 as the D gene. Relative to germline, V is 7 bases shorter and J is 0 bases shorter, with 15 bases between their ends. The CDR3 numbers 15 residues from cysteine through phenylalanine. Only the CDR3 DNA stays, 45 bases, in frame from base 1. From a lookup of the germline V gene (reference sequence), CDR1 and CDR2 are MNHEY and SMNVEV.